The next 14 T cell receptor beta chains were all read from a single sample in a study of CD8+ T cells in alopecia areata. Sequencing relied on a cDNA template that was reverse transcribed from extracted RNA. Sequenced by immunoSEQ multiplex PCR; TCRdb stores in-frame clones only, minus some. The sample has roughly 200,000 clones, under 60% seen once. Specified treatment: oral pan-JAK inhibitor, 5-10 mg twice daily. This specimen consisted of CD8+ T cells sorted from blood, obtained at week 24, from a patient treated with tofacitinib. The receptors come from a human donor with alopecia areata.

The rearrangement uses TRBV30 and TRBJ1-1; D might be TRBD1 (5 bases). The V gene lost 7 bases and the J gene lost 0 bases, with 6 bases spanning the gap. Germline V lookup: CDR1 GTSNPN, CDR2 SVGIG (reference sequence). The CDR3 has 11 amino acids. Written as DNA, the CDR3 is TGTGCCTTGACAGTGAACACTGAAGCTTTCTTT. This codes for CALTVNTEAFF.

This clone was seen a few times. This chain's CDR3 is CASSLEAGVENIQYF. The CDR3 DNA sequence: TGTGCCAGCAGCTTAGAGGCAGGGGTCGAAAACATTCAGTACTTC. The chain couples TRBV11-3 to TRBJ2-4, with D perhaps TRBD1 (6 bases). The germline gives CDR1 SGHNT, CDR2 YENEEA. V lost 0 bases, J lost 5 bases, and 11 bases lay in between. The CDR3 is 15 residues long.

The rearrangement links TRBV7-9 to TRBJ2-5, with TRBD2 matching over 8 bases. This CDR3 is 12 amino acids long. Looked up from germline, CDR1 is SEHNR and CDR2 is FQNEAQ (reference sequence). Trimming at V came to 10 bases and at J to 2 bases, leaving 3 bases not matched to a gene. CDR3 bases: TGTGCCACCACTAGCGGTCAAGAGACCCAGTACTTC. This translates into CATTSGQETQYF.

The gene calls are TRBV7-9 and TRBJ1-1; D is unresolved. Between the trimmed V and J ends, which lost 2 bases and 4 bases, there was a span of 11 bases. Germline loops: CDR1 SEHNR, CDR2 FQNEAQ (reference sequence). This CDR3 has 14 residues. The CDR3, as DNA: TGTGCCAGCAGCTTATCTCCCGGGAGCACTGAAGCTTTCTTT. Amino acids: CASSLSPGSTEAFF.

The genes are TRBV5-1 and TRBJ2-5; D not resolved. Between the trimmed V and J ends, which lost 3 bases and 5 bases, there was a span of 26 bases. CDR1 SGHRS and CDR2 YFSETQ come from the germline V gene. The CDR3 has 18 amino acids. The CDR3: CASSYGTHMDRFRETQYF. In DNA, the CDR3 is TGCGCCAGCAGCTATGGAACACATATGGACCGCTTTAGGGAGACCCAGTACTTC.

DNA for the CDR3: TGCGCCAGCAGCTTGGAGACAGGAGCTAACTATGGCTACACCTTC. Translation: CASSLETGANYGYTF. This chain connects TRBV5-1 to TRBJ1-2, with a weak D call TRBD1 (6 bases). Per germline, CDR1 SGHRS and CDR2 YFSETQ. Trimming removed 0 bases at V and 0 bases at J, with 9 bases between. This CDR3 has 15 amino acids.

The V and J genes are TRBV10-3 and TRBJ2-6; no clear D. Trimming pared 10 bases from V and 0 bases from J, leaving 4 bases between. The CDR3 is made up of 12 amino acids. Germline lookup yields CDR1 ENHRY and CDR2 SYGVKD. CDR3 region: CATRSGANVLTF. In nucleotides, the CDR3 is TGTGCCACTCGCTCTGGGGCCAACGTCCTGACTTTC.

The V and J genes are TRBV5-6 and TRBJ2-1; 7 nucleotides line up with TRBD2. The CDR3 is 15 residues long. J lost 7 bases, V lost 4 bases, and 11 bases had no gene match. The V gene's germline CDR1 is SGHDT and CDR2 YYEEEE. The CDR3 region has the DNA TGTGCCAGCAGCCCCAGAGTTAGGGAGGGGAATGAGCAGTTCTTC. Translated: CASSPRVREGNEQFF.

In its sample, this clone was seen once. The rearrangement links TRBV2 to TRBJ2-7, with TRBD2 as a possible D gene (5 bases). V dropped 8 bases and J dropped 2 bases, with 13 bases sitting between them. Per germline, CDR1 SNHLY and CDR2 FYNNEI. The CDR3 contains 13 residues. The CDR3 nucleotides read TGTGCCAGCCCGGACTCGGAGGCCTACGAGCAGTACTTC. Its protein product is CASPDSEAYEQYF.

The V and J genes are TRBV6-5 and TRBJ1-2, with 7 positions matching TRBD1. V was pared by 7 bases and J by 7 bases, with 6 bases of the junction left unmatched. Germline V gene lookup returns CDR1 MNHEY and CDR2 SVGAGI. CDR3 length: 12 residues. CDR3 sequence: CASTRGGAGYTF. In DNA form, the CDR3 reads TGTGCCAGCACCCGAGGGGGCGCTGGCTACACCTTC.

The chain combines TRBV7-9 with TRBJ2-5, with a possible D match to TRBD2 (5 bases). Between the trimmed V and J ends, which lost 2 bases and 1 base, there was a span of 17 bases. From germline, CDR1 is SEHNR and CDR2 FQNEAQ (reference sequence). The CDR3 contains 17 residues. In DNA, the CDR3 is TGTGCCAGCAGCTTAACCGTGGACTGGCAAGTCCAAGAGACCCAGTACTTC. Amino acid sequence: CASSLTVDWQVQETQYF.

This clone occurred a few times. The rearrangement links TRBV29-1 to TRBJ1-3; no definite D call. Deletions cut 4 bases from V and 0 bases from J, with 7 bases between. The CDR3 extends over 13 amino acids. Looked up from germline, CDR1 is SQVTM and CDR2 is ANQGSEA. The CDR3 DNA is TGCAGCGTTGTGGAAAACTCTGGAAACACCATATATTTT. This encodes CSVVENSGNTIYF.

This chain joins TRBV13 and TRBJ1-2; 8 bases line up with TRBD1. Losses at the gene ends were 0 bases for V and 3 bases for J; bases not matched to a gene: 3. Germline values: CDR1 PRHDT, CDR2 FYEKMQ (reference sequence). CDR3 length: 15 amino acids. Here the CDR3 DNA reads TGTGCCAGCAGCTTAGGCAGGGGGCGCGACTATGGCTACACCTTC. Translation gives CASSLGRGRDYGYTF.

The V call is TRBV6-6, the J call TRBJ2-1; 12 bases map to TRBD2. This CDR3 comprises 15 residues. Germline lookup yields CDR1 MNHNY and CDR2 SVGAGI (reference sequence). Trimming removed 5 bases from V and 8 bases from J; junction bases left unmatched: 7. This CDR3 is CASSSTSGGIDEQFF. The CDR3 nucleotides are TGTGCCAGCAGTAGTACTAGCGGGGGGATCGATGAGCAGTTCTTC.